This entry describes one T cell receptor (beta chain). The antigen remains undetermined. The CDR3 is made up of 14 amino acids. The junction had 5 bases not matched to a gene; V was cut back by 6 bases and J by 2 bases. In germline, CDR1 is MNHNS, CDR2 SASEGT. This entry belongs to a study of radiotherapy plus CTLA-4 blockade in lung cancer. Study-wide results and caveats: An expansion of tumor-derived TCR clones occurred in blood after radiotherapy plus ipilimumab.

Sequenced by immunoSEQ multiplex PCR; TCRdb stores in-frame clones only, minus some. The profile shows some 100,000 clones, about four fifths of them singletons. The sequencing used peripheral blood, collected from a patient treated with radiotherapy plus ipilimumab. The chain combines TRBV6-1 with TRBJ2-3; 7 bases agree with TRBD1. This TCR was recovered from a human donor with non-small cell lung cancer that progressed on radiotherapy plus ipilimumab. This CDR3 reads CASRWDSFTDTQYF. The CDR3 DNA follows: TGTGCCAGCAGGTGGGACAGTTTCACAGATACGCAGTATTTT.